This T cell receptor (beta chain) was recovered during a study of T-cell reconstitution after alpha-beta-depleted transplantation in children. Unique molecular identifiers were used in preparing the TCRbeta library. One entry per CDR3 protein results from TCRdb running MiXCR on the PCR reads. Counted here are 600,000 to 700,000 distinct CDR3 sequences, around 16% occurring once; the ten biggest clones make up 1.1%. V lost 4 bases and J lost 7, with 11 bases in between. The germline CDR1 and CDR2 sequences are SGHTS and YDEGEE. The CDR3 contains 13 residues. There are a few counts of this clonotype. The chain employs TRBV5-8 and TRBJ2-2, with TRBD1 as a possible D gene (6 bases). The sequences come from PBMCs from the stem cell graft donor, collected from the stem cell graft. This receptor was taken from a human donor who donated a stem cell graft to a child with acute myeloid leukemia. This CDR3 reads CASSLTGIGELFF. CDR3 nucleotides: TGTGCCAGCAGCCTAACAGGGATCGGGGAGCTGTTTTTT. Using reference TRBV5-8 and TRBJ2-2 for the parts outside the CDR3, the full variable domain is EAGVTQSPTHLIKTRGQQATLRCSPISGHTSVYWYQQALGLGLQFLLWYDEGEERNRGNFPPRFSGRQFPNYSSELNVNALELEDSALYLCASSLTGIGELFFGEGSRLTVL.